Listed below are T cell receptor beta chains from one sample, sequenced in a study of T cell repertoires in cytomegalovirus infection. TCRdb independently ran MiXCR on the reads; one entry per CDR3 protein. Of approximately 180,000 distinct CDR3 sequences in the sample, about 20% were seen once. The specimen sequenced was PBMCs. All receptors derive from a human donor in good health (CMV status not recorded). Some clones in this sample may be carry-over from other donors' samples. Both conserved end residues are trimmed from each CDR3.

v_call	cdr3_aa
TRBV7-2	ASSLSRPAMNTEAF
TRBV7-2	ASGQPGELF
TRBV7-2	ASSLAAAGQETQY
TRBV2	ASSQTRVAGELF
TRBV4-1	ASSQEGHRDTISYNEQF
TRBV28	ASSGPGVRGYNEQF
TRBV28	ASSSQGESLNTEAF
TRBV27	ASSRWPANTEAF
TRBV11-3	ASNWGRNTEAF
TRBV7-2	ASSLNRGRYEQY
TRBV12-3/TRBV12-4	ASSISGSGYEQY
TRBV11-2	ASSLEPGGGQF
TRBV3-1	ASSQDSTVSEQF
TRBV7-6	ASRDLGGDNEQF
TRBV10-3	AIKDARSTSETQY
TRBV6-6	ASSGGSGGILSTDTQY
TRBV7-9	ASSPGGVVEQF
TRBV7-9	ASSLALTSGRGNEQF
TRBV20-1	SARAPLGHGQETQY
TRBV19	ASSKRTSGSGEQF
TRBV5-5	ASSLEGTGDQPQH
TRBV5-1	ASSLGGQGGSNEQF
TRBV7-2	ASSTTTGGGYGYT
TRBV18	ASSPRQNMNTEAF
TRBV19	ASSLGALAYEQY
TRBV7-6	ASSSITDSPVEAF
TRBV11-3	ASSGRGRSSEAF
TRBV2	ASSEWGGTNEKLF
TRBV24-1	ATSDTGTSGYNEQF
TRBV20-1	SARTGDLIKAF
TRBV15	ATSREAIQPEKLF
TRBV6-1	ASSGGTGFEAF
TRBV5-4	ASSLAETSGGDEQF
TRBV5-6	ASSQDRYTEAF
TRBV5-6	ASSLWWEAHNEHF
TRBV4-1	ASSHAGTYEKLF
TRBV12-3/TRBV12-4	ASSSSGRSNQPQH
TRBV28	ASSSFGTGNYGYT
TRBV11-2	ASSPRVVGNNEQF
TRBV7-6	ASSLIGRNTGELF
TRBV4-1	ASSLEIGSGNTIY
TRBV28	ASTFLRGAPYEQY
TRBV6-5	ASRLPYGASDNEQF
TRBV19	ASSSGQEREKLF
TRBV6-2/TRBV6-3	ASRRTVVMDTIY
TRBV7-9	ASSIREADGYT
TRBV7-6	ASSSFSTGGYEQY
TRBV11-3	ASSTANEQF
TRBV12-3/TRBV12-4	ASNPAGGYGYT
TRBV19	ATRKDGPSYNEQF
TRBV5-4	ASSAALAVGTNEQF
TRBV28	ASSLPNTEAF
TRBV5-1	ASSLSTGVSYEQY
TRBV7-8	ASSLGPPTGGYGYT
TRBV5-1	ASSLGQGTNYEQY